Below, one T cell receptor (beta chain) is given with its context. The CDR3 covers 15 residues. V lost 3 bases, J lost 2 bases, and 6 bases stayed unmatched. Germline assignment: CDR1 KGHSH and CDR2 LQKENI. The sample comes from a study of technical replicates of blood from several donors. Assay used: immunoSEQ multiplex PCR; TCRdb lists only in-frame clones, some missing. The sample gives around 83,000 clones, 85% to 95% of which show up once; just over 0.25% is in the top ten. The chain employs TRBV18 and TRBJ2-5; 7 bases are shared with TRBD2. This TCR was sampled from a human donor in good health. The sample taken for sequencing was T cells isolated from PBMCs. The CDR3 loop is CASSPSGNLQETQYF. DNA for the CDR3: TGTGCCAGCTCACCCAGCGGGAACCTACAAGAGACCCAGTACTTC.